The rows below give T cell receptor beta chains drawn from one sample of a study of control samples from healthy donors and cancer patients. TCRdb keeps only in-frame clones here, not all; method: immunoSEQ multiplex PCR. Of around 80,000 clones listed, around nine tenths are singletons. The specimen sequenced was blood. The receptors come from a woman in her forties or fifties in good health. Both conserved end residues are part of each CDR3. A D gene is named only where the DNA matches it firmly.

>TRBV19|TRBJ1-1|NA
TGTGCCAGTAAAGACGGCACTGAAGCTTTCTTT
CASKDGTEAFF
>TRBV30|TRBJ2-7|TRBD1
TGTGCCGGCGCTAAGGACAGGGCCTACGAGCAGTACTTC
CAGAKDRAYEQYF
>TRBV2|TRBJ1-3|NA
TGTGCCAGCTCTCGTCCTAGGGACTCTGGAAACACCATATATTTT
CASSRPRDSGNTIYF
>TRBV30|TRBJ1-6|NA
TGTGCCTGGGGAGGGACACCAAATAATTCACCCCTCCACTTT
CAWGGTPNNSPLHF
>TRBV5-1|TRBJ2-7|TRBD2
TGCGCCAGCAGCCGAAGGGGACTAGCGGGCTCAAGGGAGCAGTACTTC
CASSRRGLAGSREQYF
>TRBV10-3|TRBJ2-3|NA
TGTGCCATCAGTCGGGCGAAAACTACAGATACGCAGTATTTT
CAISRAKTTDTQYF
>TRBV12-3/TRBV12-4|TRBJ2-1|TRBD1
TGTGCCAGCAATACAGGGGTGGATGAGCAGTTCTTC
CASNTGVDEQFF
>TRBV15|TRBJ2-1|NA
TGTGCCACCAGCAGAGATTGGCAGCATGAGCAGTTCTTC
CATSRDWQHEQFF
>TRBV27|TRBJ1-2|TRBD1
TGTGCCAGCATCTATACAGGGGACGGCTACACCTTC
CASIYTGDGYTF
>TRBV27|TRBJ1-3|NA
TGTGCCAGCTGGGGCCGGGGGGCGGCTGGAAACACCATATATTTT
CASWGRGAAGNTIYF
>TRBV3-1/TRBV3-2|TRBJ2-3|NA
TGTGCCAGCAGCCGTAACCCGGGGTACACAGATACGCAGTATTTT
CASSRNPGYTDTQYF
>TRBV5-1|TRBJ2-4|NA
TGCGCCAGCAGCTACGGGTCCAGGGAGGAGGTTCAGTACTTC
CASSYGSREEVQYF